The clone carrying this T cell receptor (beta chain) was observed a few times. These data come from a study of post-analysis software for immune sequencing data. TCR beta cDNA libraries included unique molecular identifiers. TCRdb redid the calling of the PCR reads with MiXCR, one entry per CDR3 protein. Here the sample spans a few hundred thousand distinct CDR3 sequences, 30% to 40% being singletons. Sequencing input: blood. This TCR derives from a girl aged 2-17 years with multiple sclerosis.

This CDR3 is CASSSEAGETQYF. For the CDR3, the DNA is TGCGCCAGCAGCTCTGAAGCTGGAGAGACCCAGTACTTC. V and J are TRBV5-1 and TRBJ2-5; D not certain. The germline V and J ends were trimmed by 3 bases and 4 bases, with 10 bases remaining between them. Germline V gives CDR1 SGHRS, CDR2 YFSETQ. The CDR3 sequence is 13 residues long.